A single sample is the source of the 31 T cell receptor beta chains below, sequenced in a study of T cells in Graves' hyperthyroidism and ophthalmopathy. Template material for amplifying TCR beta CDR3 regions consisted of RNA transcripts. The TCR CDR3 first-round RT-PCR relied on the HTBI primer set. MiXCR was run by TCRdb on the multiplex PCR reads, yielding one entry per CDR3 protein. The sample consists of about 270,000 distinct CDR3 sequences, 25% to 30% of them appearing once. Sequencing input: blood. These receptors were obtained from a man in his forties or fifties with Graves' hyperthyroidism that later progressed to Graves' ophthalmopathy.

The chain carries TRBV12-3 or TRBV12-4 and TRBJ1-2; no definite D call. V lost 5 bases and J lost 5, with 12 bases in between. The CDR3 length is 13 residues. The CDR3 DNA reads TGTGCCAGCAGTCCACTAGAGAGATATGGCTACACCTTC. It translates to CASSPLERYGYTF.

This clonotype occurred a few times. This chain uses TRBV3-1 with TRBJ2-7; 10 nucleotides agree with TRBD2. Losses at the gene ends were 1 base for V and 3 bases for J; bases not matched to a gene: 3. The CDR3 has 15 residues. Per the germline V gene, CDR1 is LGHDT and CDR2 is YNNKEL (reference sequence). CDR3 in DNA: TGTGCCAGCAGCCAAGCTACTAGCGGGAACTACGAGCAGTACTTC. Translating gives CASSQATSGNYEQYF.

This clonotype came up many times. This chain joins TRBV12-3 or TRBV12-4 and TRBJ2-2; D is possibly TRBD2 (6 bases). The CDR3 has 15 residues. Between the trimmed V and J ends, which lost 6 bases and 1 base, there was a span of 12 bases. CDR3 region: CASRQSGRNTGELFF. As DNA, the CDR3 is TGTGCCAGCAGACAAAGCGGGCGGAACACCGGGGAGCTGTTTTTT.

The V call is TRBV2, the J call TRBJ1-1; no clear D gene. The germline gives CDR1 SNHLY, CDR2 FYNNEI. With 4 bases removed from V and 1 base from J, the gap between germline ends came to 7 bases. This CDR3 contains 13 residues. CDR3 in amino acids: CASSVLENTEAFF. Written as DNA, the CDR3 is TGTGCCAGCAGTGTCCTAGAGAACACTGAAGCTTTCTTT.

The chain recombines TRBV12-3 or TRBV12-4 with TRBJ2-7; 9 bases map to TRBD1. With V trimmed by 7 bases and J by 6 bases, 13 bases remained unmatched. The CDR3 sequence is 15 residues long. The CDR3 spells CASTFGTGSMGEQYF. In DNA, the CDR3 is TGTGCCAGCACCTTCGGGACAGGGAGTATGGGCGAGCAGTACTTC.

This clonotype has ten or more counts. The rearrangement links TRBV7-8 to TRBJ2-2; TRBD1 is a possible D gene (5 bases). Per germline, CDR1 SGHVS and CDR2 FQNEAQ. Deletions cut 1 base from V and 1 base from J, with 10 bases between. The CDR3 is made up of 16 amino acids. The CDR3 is CASSLGAGLNTGELFF. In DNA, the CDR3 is TGTGCCAGCAGCTTAGGGGCAGGGCTGAACACCGGGGAGCTGTTTTTT.

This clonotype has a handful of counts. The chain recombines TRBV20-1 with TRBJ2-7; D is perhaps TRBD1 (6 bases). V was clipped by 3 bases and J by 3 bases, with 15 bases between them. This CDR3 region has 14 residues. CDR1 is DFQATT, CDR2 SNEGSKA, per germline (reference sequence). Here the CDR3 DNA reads TGCAGTGCTAGTCACATCCGGGACAACTACGAGCAGTACTTC. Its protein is CSASHIRDNYEQYF.

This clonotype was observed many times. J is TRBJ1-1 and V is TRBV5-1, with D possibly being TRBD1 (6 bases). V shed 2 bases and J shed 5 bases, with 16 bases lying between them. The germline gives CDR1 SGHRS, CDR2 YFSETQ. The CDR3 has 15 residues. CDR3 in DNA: TGCGCCAGCAGCTTTAGGGGGGGCTACAAAACTGAAGCTTTCTTT. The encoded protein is CASSFRGGYKTEAFF.

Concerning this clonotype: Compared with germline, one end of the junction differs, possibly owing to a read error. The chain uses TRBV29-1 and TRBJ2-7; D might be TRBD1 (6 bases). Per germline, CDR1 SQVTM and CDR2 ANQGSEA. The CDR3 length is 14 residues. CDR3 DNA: TGCAGCGCTGAAGTAACAGGGAGCTCCTACGAGCAGTGCTTC. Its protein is CSAEVTGSSYEQCF.

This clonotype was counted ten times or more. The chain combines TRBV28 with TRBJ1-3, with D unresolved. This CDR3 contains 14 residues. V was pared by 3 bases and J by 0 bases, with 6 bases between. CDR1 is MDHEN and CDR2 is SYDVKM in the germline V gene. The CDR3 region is CASSFSGSGNTIYF. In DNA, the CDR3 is TGTGCCAGCAGTTTCTCGGGCTCTGGAAACACCATATATTTT. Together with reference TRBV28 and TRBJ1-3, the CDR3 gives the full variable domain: DVKVTQSSRYLVKRTGEKVFLECVQDMDHENMFWYRQDPGLGLRLIYFSYDVKMKEKGDIPEGYSVSREKKERFSLILESASTNQTSMYLCASSFSGSGNTIYFGEGSWLTVV.

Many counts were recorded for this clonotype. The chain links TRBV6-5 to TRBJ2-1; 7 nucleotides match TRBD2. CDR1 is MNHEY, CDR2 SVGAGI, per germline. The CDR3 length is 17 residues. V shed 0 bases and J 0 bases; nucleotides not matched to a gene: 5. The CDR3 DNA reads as TGTGCCAGCAGTTACTCGTACGGGGGGAGCTCCTACAATGAGCAGTTCTTC. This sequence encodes CASSYSYGGSSYNEQFF.

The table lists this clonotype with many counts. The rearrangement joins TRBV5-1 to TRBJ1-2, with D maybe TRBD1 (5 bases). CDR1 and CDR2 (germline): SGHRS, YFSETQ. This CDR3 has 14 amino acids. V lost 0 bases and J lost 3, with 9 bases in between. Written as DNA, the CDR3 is TGCGCCAGCAGCTTGGGGTGGGGCGACTATGGCTACACCTTC. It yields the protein CASSLGWGDYGYTF.

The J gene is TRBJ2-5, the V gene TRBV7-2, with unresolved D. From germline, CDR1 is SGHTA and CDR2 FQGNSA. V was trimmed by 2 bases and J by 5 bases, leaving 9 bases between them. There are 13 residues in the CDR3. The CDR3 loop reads CASSLRVGETQYF. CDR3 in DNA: TGTGCCAGCAGCTTAAGGGTTGGGGAGACCCAGTACTTC.

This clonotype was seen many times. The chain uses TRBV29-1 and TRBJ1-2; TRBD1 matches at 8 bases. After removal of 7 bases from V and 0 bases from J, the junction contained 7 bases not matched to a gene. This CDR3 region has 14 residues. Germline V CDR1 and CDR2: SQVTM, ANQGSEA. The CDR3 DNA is TGCAGCGCGACAGGGGCCCTCTCTAACTATGGCTACACCTTC. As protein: CSATGALSNYGYTF.

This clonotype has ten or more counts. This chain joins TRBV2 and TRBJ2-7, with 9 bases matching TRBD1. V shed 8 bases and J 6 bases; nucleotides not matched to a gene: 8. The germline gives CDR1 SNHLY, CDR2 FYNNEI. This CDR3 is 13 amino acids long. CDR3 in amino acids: CASGTGYLGEQYF. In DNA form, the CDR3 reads TGTGCCAGCGGGACAGGGTATTTAGGCGAGCAGTACTTC.

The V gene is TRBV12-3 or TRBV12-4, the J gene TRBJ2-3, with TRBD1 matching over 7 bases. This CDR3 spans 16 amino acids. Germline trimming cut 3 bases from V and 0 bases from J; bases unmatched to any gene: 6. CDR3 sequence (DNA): TGTGCCAGCAGTTTGGGGACAGTAACTAGCACAGATACGCAGTATTTT. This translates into CASSLGTVTSTDTQYF.

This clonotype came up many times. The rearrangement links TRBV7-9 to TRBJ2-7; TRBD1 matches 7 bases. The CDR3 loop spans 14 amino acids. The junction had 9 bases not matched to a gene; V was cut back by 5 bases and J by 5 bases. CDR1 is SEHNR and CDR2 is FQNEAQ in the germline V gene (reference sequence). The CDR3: CASSQQDRLNEQYF. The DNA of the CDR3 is TGTGCCAGCAGCCAACAGGACAGGTTGAACGAGCAGTACTTC.

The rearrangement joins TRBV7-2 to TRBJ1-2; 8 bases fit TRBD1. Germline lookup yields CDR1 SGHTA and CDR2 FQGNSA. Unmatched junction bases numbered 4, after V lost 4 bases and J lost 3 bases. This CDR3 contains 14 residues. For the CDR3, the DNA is TGTGCCAGCAGCTACTTGGGACAGGACTATGGCTACACCTTC. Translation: CASSYLGQDYGYTF.

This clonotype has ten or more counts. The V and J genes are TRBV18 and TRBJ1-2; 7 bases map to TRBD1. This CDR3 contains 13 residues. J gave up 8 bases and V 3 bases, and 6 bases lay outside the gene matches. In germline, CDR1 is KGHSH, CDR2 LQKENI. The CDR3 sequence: CASSPRQGEGYTF. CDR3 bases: TGTGCCAGCTCACCTAGACAGGGTGAAGGCTACACCTTC.

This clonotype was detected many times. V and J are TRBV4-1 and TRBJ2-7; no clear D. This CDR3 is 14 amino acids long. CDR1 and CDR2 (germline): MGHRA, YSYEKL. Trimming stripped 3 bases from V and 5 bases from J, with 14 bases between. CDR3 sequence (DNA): TGCGCCAGCAGCCAGCTGTCTTTTGAAAACGAGCAGTACTTC. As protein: CASSQLSFENEQYF.

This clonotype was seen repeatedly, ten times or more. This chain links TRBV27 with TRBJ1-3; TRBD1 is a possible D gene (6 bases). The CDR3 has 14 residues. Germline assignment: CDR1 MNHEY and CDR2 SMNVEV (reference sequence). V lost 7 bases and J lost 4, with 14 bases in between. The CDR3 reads CASTVTGNGNTIYF. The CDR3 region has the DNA TGTGCCAGCACCGTCACAGGGAACGGAAACACCATATATTTT.

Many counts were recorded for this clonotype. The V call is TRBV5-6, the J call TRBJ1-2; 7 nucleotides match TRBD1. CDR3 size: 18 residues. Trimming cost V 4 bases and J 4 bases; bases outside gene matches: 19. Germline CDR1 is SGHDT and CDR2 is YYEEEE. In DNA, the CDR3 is TGTGCCAGCAGCCCGATACGAACCGGGACAGACCTTCTCTATGGCTACACCTTC. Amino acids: CASSPIRTGTDLLYGYTF.

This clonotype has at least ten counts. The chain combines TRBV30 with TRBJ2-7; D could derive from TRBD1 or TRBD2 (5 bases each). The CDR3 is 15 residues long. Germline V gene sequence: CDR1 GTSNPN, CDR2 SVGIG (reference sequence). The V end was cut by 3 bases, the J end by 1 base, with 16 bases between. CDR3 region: CAWSYRTSGSYEQYF. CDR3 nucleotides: TGTGCCTGGAGCTACAGGACGTCGGGGTCCTACGAGCAGTACTTC.

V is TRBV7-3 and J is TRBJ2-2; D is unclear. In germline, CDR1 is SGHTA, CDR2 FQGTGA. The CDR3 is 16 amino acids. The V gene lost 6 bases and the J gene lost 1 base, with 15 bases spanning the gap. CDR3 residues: CASSSIGAQNTGELFF. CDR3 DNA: TGTGCCAGCAGTTCCATTGGAGCCCAGAACACCGGGGAGCTGTTTTTT.

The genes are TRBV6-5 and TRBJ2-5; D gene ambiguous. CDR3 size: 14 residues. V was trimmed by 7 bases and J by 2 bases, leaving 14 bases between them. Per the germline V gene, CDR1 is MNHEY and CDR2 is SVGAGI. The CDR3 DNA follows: TGTGCCAGCATGGATCGGGCAGATCAAGAGACCCAGTACTTC. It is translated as CASMDRADQETQYF.

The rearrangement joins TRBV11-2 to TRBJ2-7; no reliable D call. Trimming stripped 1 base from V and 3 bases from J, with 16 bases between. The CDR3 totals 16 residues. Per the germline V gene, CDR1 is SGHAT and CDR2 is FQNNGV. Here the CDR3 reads CASSLGADPRVYEQYF. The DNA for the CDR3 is TGTGCCAGCAGCTTAGGGGCCGACCCTAGAGTCTACGAGCAGTACTTC.

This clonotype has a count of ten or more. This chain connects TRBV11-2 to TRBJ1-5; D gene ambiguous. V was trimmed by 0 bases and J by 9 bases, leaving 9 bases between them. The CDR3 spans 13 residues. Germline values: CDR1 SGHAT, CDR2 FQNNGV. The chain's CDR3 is CASSLDSSRPQHF. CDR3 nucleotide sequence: TGTGCCAGCAGCTTAGACTCGTCTCGGCCCCAGCATTTT.

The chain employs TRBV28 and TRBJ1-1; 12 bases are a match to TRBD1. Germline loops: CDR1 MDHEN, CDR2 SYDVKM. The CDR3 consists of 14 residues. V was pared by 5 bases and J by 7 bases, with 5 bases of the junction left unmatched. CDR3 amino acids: CASSRGQGAIEAFF. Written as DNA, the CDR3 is TGTGCCAGCAGTCGGGGACAGGGGGCGATTGAAGCTTTCTTT.

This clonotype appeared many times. The CDR3 sequence: CASSYGLTNYGYTF. The DNA for the CDR3 is TGTGCCAGCAGTTACGGGCTAACTAACTATGGCTACACCTTC. The genes are TRBV6-5 and TRBJ1-2; D gene unclear. CDR3 length: 14 amino acids. Germline V CDR1 and CDR2: MNHEY, SVGAGI. V was cut by 2 bases and J by 0 bases, with 7 bases left in between.

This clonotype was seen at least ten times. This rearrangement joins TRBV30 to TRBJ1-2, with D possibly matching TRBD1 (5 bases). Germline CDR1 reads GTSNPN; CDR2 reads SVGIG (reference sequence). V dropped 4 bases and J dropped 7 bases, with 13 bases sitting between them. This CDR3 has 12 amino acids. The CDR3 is CAWTTGVRGYTF. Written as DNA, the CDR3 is TGTGCCTGGACAACAGGTGTGCGTGGCTACACCTTC. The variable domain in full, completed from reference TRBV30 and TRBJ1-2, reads SQTIHQWPATLVQPVGSPLSLECTVEGTSNPNLYWYRQAAGRGLQLLFYSVGIGQISSEVPQNLSASRPQDRQFILSSKKLLLSDSGFYLCAWTTGVRGYTFGSGTRLTVV.

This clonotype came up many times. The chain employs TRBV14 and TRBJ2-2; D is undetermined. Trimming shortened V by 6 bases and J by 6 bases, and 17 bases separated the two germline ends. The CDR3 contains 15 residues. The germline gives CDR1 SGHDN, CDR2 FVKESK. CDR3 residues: CASSLGRYWAGELFF. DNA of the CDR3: TGTGCCAGCAGTCTGGGCCGGTACTGGGCCGGGGAGCTGTTTTTT.